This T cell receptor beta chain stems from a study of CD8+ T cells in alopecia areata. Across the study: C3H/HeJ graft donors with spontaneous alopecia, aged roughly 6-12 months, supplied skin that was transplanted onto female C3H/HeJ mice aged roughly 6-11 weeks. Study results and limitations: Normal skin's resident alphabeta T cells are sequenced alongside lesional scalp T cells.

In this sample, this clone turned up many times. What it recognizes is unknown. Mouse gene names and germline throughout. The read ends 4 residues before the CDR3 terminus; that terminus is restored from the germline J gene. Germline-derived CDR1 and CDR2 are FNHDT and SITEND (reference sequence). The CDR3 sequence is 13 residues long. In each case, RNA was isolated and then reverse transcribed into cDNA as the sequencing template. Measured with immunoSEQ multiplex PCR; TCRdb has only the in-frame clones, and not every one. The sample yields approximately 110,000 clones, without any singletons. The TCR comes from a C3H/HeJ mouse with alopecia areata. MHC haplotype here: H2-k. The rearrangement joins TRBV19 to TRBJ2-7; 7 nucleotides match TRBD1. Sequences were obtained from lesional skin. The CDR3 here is CASRPGQNYEQYF. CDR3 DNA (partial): TGTGCCAGCAGGCCGGGACAGAATTAT.